Below, one TCR beta chain is given with its context. The antigen is unknown. This sample was included in a study of long-term antiretroviral therapy in people with HIV. Study-level findings and limits: Whereas controls had wider CDR3 length ranges, HIV repertoires had narrower ones. Relative to transplant donor controls, diversity remained lower despite increasing after ART.

V was trimmed by 3 bases and J by 2 bases, leaving 5 bases between them. Germline CDR1 and CDR2: SGHNT and YYREEE (reference sequence). This CDR3 contains 13 residues. They ran version v3.0 of the immunoSEQ assay at survey level. Sequencing used immunoSEQ multiplex PCR; TCRdb keeps in-frame clones, though not all of them. The data contain about 20,000 clones, under 85% of them singletons. Samples held roughly 0.85-11 million cryopreserved PBMC, and DNA extraction followed. The source material was unsorted PBMCs, sampled 2.5 years before starting antiretroviral therapy. The origin of this receptor is a woman aged 45-65 years with HIV. The V gene is TRBV5-4, the J gene TRBJ2-2, with D perhaps matching TRBD2 (5 bases). CDR3 sequence: CASSSSNTGELFF. DNA of the CDR3: TGTGCCAGCAGCTCTAGCAACACCGGGGAGCTGTTTTTT.